Listed below are T cell receptor beta chains from one sample, sequenced in a study of cytomegalovirus exposure and HLA in healthy donors. Measured with immunoSEQ multiplex PCR; TCRdb has only the in-frame clones, and not every one. This table holds roughly 230,000 clones, about nine tenths found once. The material sequenced was PBMCs. The receptors derive from a girl aged 2 to 10 in good health and CMV-seronegative. CDR3s include the opening cysteine and the closing phenylalanine or tryptophan. A D gene is named only where the DNA matches it firmly. Clone size is not always given. Where it is, it says once, few, many or a class for expanded clones.

J: TRBJ2-7; V: TRBV18; D: -; size: -; DNA: TGTGCCAGCTCACCAGGGGGCGAGCAGTACTTC; CDR3: CASSPGGEQYF
J: TRBJ1-1; V: TRBV6-6; D: TRBD1; size: once; DNA: TGTGCCAGCAGAAAGACAGGGGACACTGAAGCTTTCTTT; CDR3: CASRKTGDTEAFF
J: TRBJ2-7; V: TRBV6-1; D: -; size: -; DNA: TGTGCCAGCAGTGAACCGGGAGACGAGCAGTACTTC; CDR3: CASSEPGDEQYF
J: TRBJ2-1; V: TRBV12-5; D: TRBD2; size: -; DNA: TGTGCTAGTGGTTTGGCTAGCGGGCTTAATGAGCAGTTCTTC; CDR3: CASGLASGLNEQFF
J: TRBJ2-3; V: TRBV10-2; D: TRBD1; size: -; DNA: TGCGCCAGCAGTGGGTGGGACAGGGGCGCCTCAGATACGCAGTATTTT; CDR3: CASSGWDRGASDTQYF
J: TRBJ1-6; V: TRBV5-8; D: TRBD1; size: -; DNA: TGTGCCAGCAGCTTGGACGGGAGGGGGCCGTATAATTCACCCCTCCACTTT; CDR3: CASSLDGRGPYNSPLHF
J: TRBJ2-1; V: TRBV5-1; D: TRBD2; size: -; DNA: TGCGCCAGCAGCTTGTTGACGGGAGGGCCTAGGAATGAGCAGTTCTTC; CDR3: CASSLLTGGPRNEQFF
J: TRBJ1-1; V: TRBV19; D: -; size: -; DNA: TGTGCCAGCATGTTCGGGAATGCGGGGACTGAAGCTTTCTTT; CDR3: CASMFGNAGTEAFF
J: TRBJ2-1; V: TRBV4-2; D: TRBD1; size: -; DNA: TGTGCCAGCAGCCAAGGAACAGGGGGAGGCGATGAGCAGTTCTTC; CDR3: CASSQGTGGGDEQFF
J: TRBJ2-1; V: TRBV30; D: TRBD2; size: few; DNA: TGTGCCTGGAGTGTACGGGCGGGAGCCGGCAATGAGCAGTTCTTC; CDR3: CAWSVRAGAGNEQFF
J: TRBJ1-4; V: TRBV7-2; D: -; size: -; DNA: TGTGCCAGCAGCTTAGACGGAGGGTCTGGTAATGAAAAACTGTTTTTT; CDR3: CASSLDGGSGNEKLFF
J: TRBJ1-1; V: TRBV19; D: -; size: -; DNA: TGTGCCAGTAGCTATTGGGCCGAGAACACTGAAGCTTTCTTT; CDR3: CASSYWAENTEAFF
J: TRBJ2-7; V: TRBV28; D: -; size: -; DNA: TGTGCCAGCAGTCCCAGCGACAGTTATGCCTACGAGCAGTACTTC; CDR3: CASSPSDSYAYEQYF
J: TRBJ2-1; V: TRBV12-5; D: -; size: -; DNA: TGTGCTAGTGGTCCAACACCCCTCTCCTACAATGAGCAGTTCTTC; CDR3: CASGPTPLSYNEQFF
J: TRBJ2-3; V: TRBV2; D: TRBD1; size: -; DNA: TGTGCCAGCAGGTCACGGACAGGGGCCACAGATACGCAGTATTTT; CDR3: CASRSRTGATDTQYF
J: TRBJ2-6; V: TRBV28; D: -; size: -; DNA: TGTGCCAGCAGTTTCAAAGTAGGGAACAGGGACTCTGGGGCCAACGTCCTGACTTTC; CDR3: CASSFKVGNRDSGANVLTF
J: TRBJ1-1; V: TRBV6-5; D: -; size: -; DNA: TGTGCCAGCAAAATCGGGGGGGCTGGGGACACTGAAGCTTTCTTT; CDR3: CASKIGGAGDTEAFF
J: TRBJ1-5; V: TRBV10-2; D: -; size: -; DNA: TGCGCCAGCAGTGAGTCGGGGGGGAGCAATCAGCCCCAGCATTTT; CDR3: CASSESGGSNQPQHF
J: TRBJ2-2; V: TRBV10-1; D: TRBD1; size: -; DNA: TGCGCCAGCAGTGAAAGACAGGGGTTCGCCGGGGAGCTGTTTTTT; CDR3: CASSERQGFAGELFF
J: TRBJ1-1; V: TRBV28; D: -; size: -; DNA: TGTGCCAGCAGTGTTGCAGGGTTTGGTGAAGCTTTCTTT; CDR3: CASSVAGFGEAFF
J: TRBJ2-1; V: TRBV7-9; D: -; size: once; DNA: TGTTCCTTGTCCGGGGGATACAATGAGCAGTTCTTC; CDR3: CSLSGGYNEQFF
J: TRBJ1-5; V: TRBV6-5; D: -; size: once; DNA: TGTGCCAGCAGCTATGGACGGGGAAATCAGCCCCAGCATTTT; CDR3: CASSYGRGNQPQHF